This record concerns one T cell receptor beta chain sequence. The data are from a study of blood T cell repertoires in COVID-19. Study context: Italy, Spain and the United States were the sources of the convalescent and acute COVID-19 samples.

Sequencing used immunoSEQ multiplex PCR; TCRdb keeps in-frame clones, though not all of them. This sample has over 35,000 clones, with around 85% found just once. Germline V CDR1 and CDR2: MNHEY, SVGAGI. This CDR3 comprises 11 residues. Trimming cost V 3 bases and J 8 bases, with 5 bases left between them. Input material: peripheral blood. V usage is TRBV6-5 and J usage is TRBJ2-1; no clear D gene. This sequence was found in a man aged 35-49 years with active or convalescent COVID-19. As DNA, the CDR3 is TGTGCCAGCAGTTATCAGGATGAGCAGTTCTTC. Protein sequence: CASSYQDEQFF.